The present T cell receptor beta chain was sequenced within a study of cytomegalovirus exposure and HLA in healthy donors. PCR employed 60 Vbeta and 13 Jbeta primers. TCRdb's copy holds only in-frame clones and misses some; the assay was immunoSEQ multiplex PCR. The sample has around 200,000 clones; 70% to 85% are singletons. Germline V gives CDR1 MNHEY, CDR2 SMNVEV (reference sequence). The CDR3 spans 12 residues. V gave up 6 bases and J gave up 7 bases, with 9 bases separating them. This receptor was taken from a girl aged 2-9 years in good health and CMV-seropositive. The rearrangement uses TRBV27 and TRBJ1-4; D not certain. The sequenced material came from PBMCs. Written as DNA, the CDR3 is TGTGCCAGCAGAATAACTGGTGAAAAACTGTTTTTT. It yields the protein CASRITGEKLFF.